The sequence of this T cell receptor beta chain was determined in a study of blood T cells in healthy people across ages. Turning to the study itself: The template switching approach captured approximately one barcoded beta molecule for every two T cells.

Caucasian, healthy and from Russia, the donors were aged between about 6 and 90. Total RNA extracted from each sample amounted to at least 5 micrograms. V was trimmed by 1 base and J by 4 bases, leaving 10 bases between them. Germline V CDR1 and CDR2: MGHRA, YSYEKL. The CDR3 length is 15 residues. Next came a second PCR, run for about 6 to 11 cycles, which used a sample-barcoded 5' primer along with a J-beta primer mix. A single record per CDR3 protein comes from TCRdb applying MiXCR to the 5' RACE reads. The sample holds approximately 690,000 distinct CDR3 sequences, 58% seen once. The TCR originated in a man aged 55-75 years in good health. The chain joins TRBV4-1 to TRBJ1-4; D possibly corresponds to TRBD1 (6 bases). Sample: blood. The DNA of the CDR3 is TGCGCCAGCAGCCAAGGGGACAAAGTTAATGAAAAACTGTTTTTT. It specifies CASSQGDKVNEKLFF.